This section outlines one T cell receptor beta chain sequence together with its context. There is no known antigen for this receptor. Base quality data are lacking; no much larger clone is found one base away. The CDR3 regions of human TCRbeta chains were analyzed by immunosequencing. The authors processed their data as follows. Repertoire TCRs were matched against a reference library of SARS-CoV-2-specific TCRs generated with the MIRA antigen-specificity platform. Breadth was defined as the fraction of unique TCRs that were SARS-CoV-2-associated. Depth was defined as the fraction of total T cells that were SARS-CoV-2-associated. Using the MIRA data, each spike-specific TCR was assigned both to the spike region to which the TCR was reactive and to a CD4 or CD8 class. Log10-transformed breadth and depth values were compared by one-way ANOVA with Sidak's multiple comparisons tests. TCRdb re-hosts the immuneACCESS table, in-frame sequences only. Its copies lack some clones; in the studies checked, an unresolved V gene accounts for under half of them, and the cause for the rest is not known. V and J calls and clone size are given by that table; D and trimming were obtained from the DNA. This sample gives 140,000 to 150,000 clones in total; 85% to 90% of them show up just once. The ten most abundant clones make up 1.6% of the sample.

This record comes from a study of T cell responses to AZD1222 COVID-19 vaccine (dated by TCRdb to about 2021). For context, the study as a whole: AZD1222 recipients given second doses at about 4 weeks or at about 12 weeks were pooled, since spike-specific TCR depth and breadth were not found to differ between the two schedules. TCR sequencing was performed for 230 to 250 trial participants, of whom some 200 were given two doses of AZD1222 and some 25 were given two doses of MenACWY control vaccine. Trial participants were enrolled by age into subgroups of 18-55, 56-69 and 70-plus years, and approximately 150, 30 and 60 TCR-sequenced participants, respectively, were included in these subgroups. Results and caveats for the whole study, not just this receptor: CD4 TCRs associated with the vaccine covered the entire spike protein, and the dominant responses were in regions 160-218 and 743-854. Reportedly, almost half of the unique spike-specific TCRs recognized epitopes lying outside the regions that are mutated in the B.1.351 and B.1.1.7 variants. Participants were mostly white British, with more females than males. The authors suggested clonal diversity may have been underestimated. Because no samples from the day 14 peak response were available, repertoires could be characterized only after the peak T cell response. Only a handful of AZD1222 recipients were SARS-CoV-2 seropositive at baseline, limiting conclusions about previously exposed vaccinees. Spike-specific TCR breadth and depth rose significantly after two AZD1222 doses compared with day 0 and with MenACWY recipients. In the small 56-69-year group, the increase in depth fell short of significance, most likely because of low power.

The CDR3 has 16 amino acids, counting the end cysteine and phenylalanine. Solely the CDR3 DNA is kept, with 48 bases framed from the first base. Trimming removed 0 bases from V and 0 bases from J, leaving 10 bases between the germline ends. The germline V gene encodes CDR1 LGHDT and CDR2 YNNKEL (reference sequence). The time point label on this specimen signifies: baseline before first vaccination. Vaccinee samples came from UK trials COV001 and COV002, including a single-blind randomized controlled phase 2/3 trial of AZD1222 (ChAdOx1 nCoV-19) in healthy adults. Trial participant PBMC samples were collected at day 0 and day 28 after the second dose for TCRbeta chain sequencing.

The chain couples TRBV3-1 (or the pseudogene TRBV3-2) to TRBJ2-3; the D gene identity is not certain. Here the sequenced sample was peripheral blood, taken on day 0 of AZD1222 vaccination. The clonotype comes from an adult in good health. CDR3 region: CASSQEASISTDTQYF. The DNA sequence is given as TGTGCCAGCAGCCAAGAGGCTTCGATTAGCACAGATACGCAGTATTTT.